One and the same sample provided the 5 T cell receptor beta chains below, sequenced in a study of neurological immune-mediated disorders. From the 5' RACE reads, TCRdb called clonotypes with MiXCR, one entry per CDR3 protein. The top ten clones hold 3% to 4% of a sample with 50,000 to 70,000 distinct CDR3 sequences, almost 3.5% of them seen once. Sequencing was carried out using PBMCs. The receptors come from a man aged 35-49 years with multiple sclerosis.

This clonotype was detected many times. This rearrangement joins TRBV5-1 to TRBJ2-2, with TRBD2 matching over 9 bases. CDR1 SGHRS and CDR2 YFSETQ come from the germline V gene. The CDR3 totals 17 residues. V was clipped by 4 bases and J by 2 bases; unmatched bases: 9. CDR3 residues: CASSPKMTSGNTGELFF. The CDR3 DNA sequence: TGCGCCAGCAGCCCGAAGATGACTAGCGGAAACACCGGGGAGCTGTTTTTT.

In its sample, this clonotype was seen many times. The chain carries TRBV20-1 and TRBJ1-4; D is unresolved. The CDR3 has 14 amino acids. V lost 1 base and J 8 bases, leaving 14 bases between the germline ends. The germline V gene has CDR1 DFQATT and CDR2 SNEGSKA (reference sequence). The CDR3 protein is CSARARPVPEKLFF. CDR3 bases: TGCAGTGCTAGAGCGAGGCCAGTCCCGGAAAAACTGTTTTTT.

The genes are TRBV9 and TRBJ2-1; 11 nucleotides line up with TRBD2. Germline loops: CDR1 SGDLS, CDR2 YYNGEE. V lost 2 bases and J lost 5; bases outside the gene matches: 3. This CDR3 contains 15 residues. The CDR3 DNA sequence: TGTGCCAGCAGCGTTAGCGGGAGGGCCAACAATGAGCAGTTCTTC. The encoded protein is CASSVSGRANNEQFF.

This clonotype has only a few counts. The gene calls are TRBV5-1 and TRBJ1-1, with a weak D call TRBD1 (5 bases). Germline CDR1 reads SGHRS; CDR2 reads YFSETQ. Trimming removed 0 bases at V and 5 bases at J, with 14 bases between. The CDR3 contains 15 residues. The CDR3 sequence: CASSLVTGADTEAFF. Written as DNA, the CDR3 is TGCGCCAGCAGCTTGGTTACCGGGGCGGATACTGAAGCTTTCTTT. Based on the CDR3 plus reference TRBV5-1 and TRBJ1-1, the full variable domain is KAGVTQTPRYLIKTRGQQVTLSCSPISGHRSVSWYQQTPGQGLQFLFEYFSETQRNKGNFPGRFSGRQFSNSRSEMNVSTLELGDSALYLCASSLVTGADTEAFFGQGTRLTVV.

Many counts were recorded for this clonotype. The V gene is TRBV5-1, the J gene TRBJ2-3, with 8 nucleotides matching TRBD1. The CDR3 totals 15 residues. The germline V gene has CDR1 SGHRS and CDR2 YFSETQ. Trimming cost V 4 bases and J 1 base; bases outside gene matches: 5. The CDR3 bases are TGCGCCAGCAGCATAGGACAGGGAGGCACAGATACGCAGTATTTT. Protein sequence: CASSIGQGGTDTQYF. The variable domain in full, with the rest retrieved from reference TRBV5-1 and TRBJ2-3, is KAGVTQTPRYLIKTRGQQVTLSCSPISGHRSVSWYQQTPGQGLQFLFEYFSETQRNKGNFPGRFSGRQFSNSRSEMNVSTLELGDSALYLCASSIGQGGTDTQYFGPGTRLTVL.